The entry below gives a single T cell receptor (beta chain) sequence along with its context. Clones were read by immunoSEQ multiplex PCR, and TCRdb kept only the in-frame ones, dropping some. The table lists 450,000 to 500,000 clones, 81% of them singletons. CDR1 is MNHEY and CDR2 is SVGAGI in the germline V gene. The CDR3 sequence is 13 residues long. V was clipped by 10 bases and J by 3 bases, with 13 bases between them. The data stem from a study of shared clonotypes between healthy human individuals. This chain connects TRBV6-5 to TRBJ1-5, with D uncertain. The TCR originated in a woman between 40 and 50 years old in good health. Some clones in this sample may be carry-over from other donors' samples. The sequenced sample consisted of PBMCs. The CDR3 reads CATRVGSNQPQHF. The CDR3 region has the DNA TGTGCCACGAGGGTGGGGTCCAATCAGCCCCAGCATTTT.